Listed below are T cell receptor beta chains from one sample, sequenced in a study of human versus mouse CDR3 diversity and MHC coevolution. Clones were read by immunoSEQ multiplex PCR, and TCRdb kept only the in-frame ones, dropping some. The repertoire has around 59,000 clones, around 94% of them found once; the top ten carry approximately 17%. What was sequenced was naive CD4+ T cells from blood. The origin of the receptors is a person in their 60s in good health. Both conserved end residues are part of each CDR3. The D gene is left open where the match is weak. Clone size, where shown, is once, few, many, or a class for clones that have expanded.

TRBJ2-1 | . | TRBD2 | TRBV9 | CASSYGLAIYNEQFF | TGTGCCAGCAGCTATGGACTAGCGATTTACAATGAGCAGTTCTTC
TRBJ1-1 | . | TRBD1 | TRBV5-4 | CASSLAPQGSVTEAFF | TGTGCCAGCAGCTTGGCCCCACAGGGGTCCGTCACTGAAGCTTTCTTT
TRBJ1-5 | . | TRBD1 | TRBV19 | CASSAGTGANQPQHF | TGTGCCAGTAGTGCCGGGACAGGGGCAAATCAGCCCCAGCATTTT
TRBJ2-5 | . | TRBD1 | TRBV19 | CASSFGTGEQETQYF | TGTGCCAGTAGCTTTGGGACAGGGGAGCAAGAGACCCAGTACTTC
TRBJ1-6 | . | TRBD1 | TRBV9 | CASSTDRGYNSPLHF | TGTGCCAGCAGCACAGACAGGGGGTATAATTCACCCCTCCACTTT
TRBJ2-7 | . | . | TRBV6-5 | CASSRQVTGSYEQYF | TGTGCCAGCAGCCGACAGGTCACTGGCTCCTACGAGCAGTACTTC
TRBJ2-7 | . | . | TRBV5-4 | CASTKQGEGGEQYF | TGTGCCAGCACCAAACAGGGGGAGGGTGGCGAGCAGTACTTC
TRBJ2-7 | . | . | TRBV6-4 | CASSESPGAYEQYF | TGTGCCAGCAGTGAGTCCCCCGGGGCCTACGAGCAGTACTTC
TRBJ2-5 | . | TRBD2 | TRBV7-8 | CASSPRLAGATQETQYF | TGTGCCAGCAGCCCAAGACTAGCGGGAGCGACCCAAGAGACCCAGTACTTC
TRBJ2-7 | . | . | TRBV11-3 | CASSPAGWGYEQYF | TGTGCCAGCAGCCCCGCGGGGTGGGGGTACGAGCAGTACTTC
TRBJ2-1 | . | TRBD1 | TRBV7-3 | CASSSQGQGALYNEQFF | TGTGCCAGCAGCTCCCAAGGACAGGGGGCACTCTACAATGAGCAGTTCTTC
TRBJ2-7 | . | . | TRBV11-2 | CASSLVLARGYEQYF | TGTGCCAGCAGCTTAGTACTCGCTAGGGGCTACGAGCAGTACTTC
TRBJ2-2 | . | TRBD2 | TRBV29-1 | CSARLAAGELFF | TGCAGCGCCCGACTAGCCGCCGGGGAGCTGTTTTTT
TRBJ2-7 | once | TRBD2 | TRBV5-5 | CASSLSLAGGYEQYF | TGTGCCAGCAGCTTATCCCTAGCGGGCGGCTACGAGCAGTACTTC
TRBJ1-2 | . | . | TRBV6-1 | CASSERGISGYTF | TGTGCCAGCAGTGAACGGGGGATATCTGGCTACACCTTC
TRBJ2-7 | once | . | TRBV6-1 | CASYRVIYEQYF | TGTGCCAGTTACAGGGTTATCTACGAGCAGTACTTC
TRBJ2-3 | . | TRBD2 | TRBV29-1 | CSVTTSGDTQYF | TGCAGCGTGACGACTAGCGGAGATACGCAGTATTTT
TRBJ1-2 | . | . | TRBV6-1 | CASTLDRYYGYTF | TGTGCCAGCACCTTGGACAGATACTATGGCTACACCTTC
TRBJ2-3 | . | . | TRBV19 | CASLPRDKNTDTQYF | TGTGCCAGCCTTCCCCGGGACAAAAACACAGATACGCAGTATTTT
TRBJ2-4 | . | TRBD1 | TRBV7-2 | CASSPRTGILAKNIQYF | TGTGCCAGCAGCCCAAGGACAGGGATACTAGCCAAAAACATTCAGTACTTC
TRBJ2-1 | . | . | TRBV21-1 | CASSKEQREGPYNEQFF | TGTGCCAGCAGCAAAGAGCAACGGGAGGGCCCCTACAATGAGCAGTTCTTC
TRBJ1-2 | few | TRBD1 | TRBV10-3 | CAISAAGTGGYGYTF | TGTGCCATCAGTGCCGCCGGGACAGGGGGCTATGGCTACACCTTC
TRBJ2-1 | . | TRBD2 | TRBV5-1 | CASSSGAGLAGVKNEQFF | TGCGCCAGCAGCTCCGGGGCCGGGCTAGCGGGAGTAAAGAATGAGCAGTTCTTC
TRBJ1-5 | once | . | TRBV19 | CASSNPPTPYSNQPQHF | TGTGCCAGTAGTAACCCTCCCACACCGTATAGCAATCAGCCCCAGCATTTT
TRBJ1-2 | once | TRBD1 | TRBV6-5 | CASSYNPRQGYGYTF | TGTGCCAGCAGTTATAATCCGAGACAGGGCTATGGCTACACCTTC
TRBJ2-3 | . | . | TRBV7-2 | CASSLARLDTQYF | TGTGCCAGCAGCTTAGCGAGGCTTGATACGCAGTATTTT
TRBJ1-2 | . | TRBD1 | TRBV5-1 | CASSLGRDRWEPYGYTF | TGCGCCAGCAGCTTGGGTCGGGACAGGTGGGAACCCTATGGCTACACCTTC